This T cell receptor (beta chain) was captured by sequencing in a study of blood T cell repertoires in COVID-19. Study summary: Samples came from the United States, Italy and Spain, spanning acute and convalescent COVID-19.

Per the study methods: From reference gene primer amplification, estimates of nucleated cell counts were derived. Repertoires were generated with immunoSEQ multiplex PCR, while TCRdb's copy carries only in-frame clones and drops some. Clone size and V and J calls were adopted from that table, with D and trimming inferred from the DNA. The table lists 35,000 to 55,000 clones, 83% of them singletons. The germline CDR1 and CDR2 sequences are MNHEY and SMNVEV (reference sequence). V shed 5 bases and J 12 bases; nucleotides not matched to a gene: 2. The CDR3 contains 13 residues. Sequencing was performed on peripheral blood. The source is a man aged 55 to 69 with active COVID-19. This rearrangement joins TRBV27 to TRBJ2-1; 15 bases are shared with TRBD2. CDR3 amino acids: CASSPGLAGGQFF. In DNA form, the CDR3 reads TGTGCCAGCAGTCCGGGACTAGCGGGAGGGCAGTTCTTC.